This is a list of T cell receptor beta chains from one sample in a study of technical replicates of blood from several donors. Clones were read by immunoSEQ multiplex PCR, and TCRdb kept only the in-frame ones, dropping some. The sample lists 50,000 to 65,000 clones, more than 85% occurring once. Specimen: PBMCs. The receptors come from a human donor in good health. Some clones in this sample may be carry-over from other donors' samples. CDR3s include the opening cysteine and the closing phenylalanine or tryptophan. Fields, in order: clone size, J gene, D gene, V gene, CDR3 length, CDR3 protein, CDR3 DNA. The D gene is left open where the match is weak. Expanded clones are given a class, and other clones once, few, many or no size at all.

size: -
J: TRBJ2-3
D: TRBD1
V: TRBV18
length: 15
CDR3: CASSRGQVGADTQYF
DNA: TGTGCCAGCTCCCGGGGACAGGTAGGCGCAGATACGCAGTATTTT

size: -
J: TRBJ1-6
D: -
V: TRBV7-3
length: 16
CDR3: CASSGAGQHYNSPLHF
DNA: TGTGCCAGCAGCGGAGCGGGGCAACACTATAATTCACCCCTCCACTTT

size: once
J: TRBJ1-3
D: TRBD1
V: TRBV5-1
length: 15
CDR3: CASSFRTGVGNTIYF
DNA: TGCGCCAGCAGCTTTCGGACAGGGGTAGGAAACACCATATATTTT

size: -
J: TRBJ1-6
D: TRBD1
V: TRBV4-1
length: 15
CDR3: CASSLRQGWDSPLHF
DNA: TGCGCCAGCAGCCTAAGACAGGGCTGGGATTCACCCCTCCACTTT

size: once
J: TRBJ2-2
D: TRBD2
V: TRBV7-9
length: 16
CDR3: CASRGLAGSDTGELFF
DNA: TGTGCCAGCCGGGGACTAGCGGGGTCGGACACCGGGGAGCTGTTTTTT

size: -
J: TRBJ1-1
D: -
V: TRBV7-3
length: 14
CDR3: CASSLGPRSTEAFF
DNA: TGTGCCAGCAGCTTAGGCCCTCGGAGCACTGAAGCTTTCTTT

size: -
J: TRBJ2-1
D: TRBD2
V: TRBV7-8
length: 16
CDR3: CASRPGRLAGGNEQFF
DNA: TGTGCCAGCAGACCCGGAAGGCTAGCGGGCGGGAATGAGCAGTTCTTC

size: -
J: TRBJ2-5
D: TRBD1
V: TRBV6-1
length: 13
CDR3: CASSLNRGETQYF
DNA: TGTGCCAGCAGCCTAAACAGGGGCGAGACCCAGTACTTC

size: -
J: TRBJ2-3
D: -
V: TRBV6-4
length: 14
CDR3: CASSDSSATDTQYF
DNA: TGTGCCAGCAGTGACTCTAGCGCGACAGATACGCAGTATTTT

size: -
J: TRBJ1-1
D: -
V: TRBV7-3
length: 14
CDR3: CASSSSGISTEAFF
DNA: TGTGCCAGCAGCTCCTCAGGGATCTCGACTGAAGCTTTCTTT

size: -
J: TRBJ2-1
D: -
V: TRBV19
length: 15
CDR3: CASRDRDGVGNEQFF
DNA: TGTGCCAGTAGAGACAGAGACGGAGTCGGGAATGAGCAGTTCTTC

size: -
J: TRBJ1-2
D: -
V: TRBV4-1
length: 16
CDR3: CASSQGTLSGLHGYTF
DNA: TGCGCCAGCAGCCAAGGGACCCTCTCAGGGTTACATGGCTACACCTTC

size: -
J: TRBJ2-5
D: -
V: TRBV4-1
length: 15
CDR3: CASSQDLWPQETQYF
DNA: TGCGCCAGCAGCCAAGATCTTTGGCCGCAAGAGACCCAGTACTTC

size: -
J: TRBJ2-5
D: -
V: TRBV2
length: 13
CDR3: CASSTLGGETQYF
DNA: TGTGCCAGCAGTACCCTAGGGGGAGAGACCCAGTACTTC

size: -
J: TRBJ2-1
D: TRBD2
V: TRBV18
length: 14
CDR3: CASFSSGGYNEQFF
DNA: TGTGCCAGCTTTTCCTCGGGGGGATACAATGAGCAGTTCTTC